A single sample gave rise to the 10 T cell receptor beta chains below, sequenced in a study of blood T cell repertoires in COVID-19. The repertoire was sequenced with immunoSEQ multiplex PCR; TCRdb's copy has only in-frame clones and lacks some. The sample consists of 100,000 to 150,000 clones, around four fifths of them appearing once. Sequencing was carried out using peripheral blood. The receptors come from an elderly man with COVID-19, enrolled during active disease.

This clone was seen only a few times. The rearrangement uses TRBV11-2 and TRBJ1-2; TRBD1 might be the D (5 bases). The V end was cut by 4 bases, the J end by 7 bases, with 19 bases between. This CDR3 is built from 15 residues. Germline V lookup: CDR1 SGHAT, CDR2 FQNNGV. The CDR3 DNA sequence: TGTGCCAGCAGCTACGACCTAGGGGTCTTTAGTGGCTACACCTTC. This gives the protein CASSYDLGVFSGYTF.

The chain employs TRBV2 and TRBJ2-7; 7 nucleotides align to TRBD1. The V gene's germline CDR1 is SNHLY and CDR2 FYNNEI. The CDR3 sequence is 15 residues long. V trimming: 5 bases; J trimming: 3 bases; junction bases outside the gene matches: 10. CDR3 bases: TGTGCCAGCAGTACCACTAGACAGGGTTTCTACGAGCAGTACTTC. It translates to CASSTTRQGFYEQYF.

This clone was counted a single time. The chain joins TRBV10-3 to TRBJ1-2; TRBD1 is a possible D gene (6 bases). There are 13 residues in the CDR3. Trimming took 0 bases from V and 8 from J, leaving 10 bases between them. The germline gives CDR1 ENHRY, CDR2 SYGVKD. CDR3 nucleotide sequence: TGTGCCATCAGTGAGTCACAGGGTGTGGGCTACACCTTC. This encodes CAISESQGVGYTF.

This sequence joins TRBV4-1 and TRBJ1-6; D is perhaps TRBD1 (6 bases). The CDR3 spans 17 residues. Deletions cut 3 bases from V and 0 bases from J, with 12 bases between. Germline CDR1 and CDR2: MGHRA and YSYEKL. The CDR3 DNA is TGCGCCAGCAGCCACCCGGACAGTGGCTCCTATAATTCACCCCTCCACTTT. It translates to CASSHPDSGSYNSPLHF.

This clone was recorded once. The chain employs TRBV5-1 and TRBJ2-3; tentatively, D is TRBD2 (6 bases). The CDR3 is made up of 15 amino acids. Germline loops: CDR1 SGHRS, CDR2 YFSETQ. With 4 bases removed from V and 4 bases from J, the gap between germline ends came to 16 bases. The CDR3 region is CASSTGTFKPDTQYF. The CDR3 DNA reads TGCGCCAGCAGCACCGGGACTTTTAAGCCAGATACGCAGTATTTT.

The V and J genes are TRBV12-5 and TRBJ2-2; 8 nucleotides agree with TRBD1. CDR3 length: 14 amino acids. V lost 6 bases and J lost 3; bases outside the gene matches: 3. Germline CDR1 and CDR2: LGHNT and FRNRAP. CDR3 DNA: TGTGCTAGTGGAAAACAGGGGGACACCGGGGAGCTGTTTTTT. This codes for CASGKQGDTGELFF.

This chain connects TRBV10-3 to TRBJ2-7, with 12 positions matching TRBD1. The CDR3 length is 16 residues. Per the germline V gene, CDR1 is ENHRY and CDR2 is SYGVKD. The V and J ends lost 3 bases and 3 bases, in that order; junction bases with no gene match: 6. CDR3 bases: TGTGCCATCAGTGAAGACGGGACAGGGGGCCACTACGAGCAGTACTTC. Amino acid sequence: CAISEDGTGGHYEQYF.

This clone was found a few times. The V call is TRBV19, the J call TRBJ1-1; no reliable D call. Germline CDR1 reads LNHDA; CDR2 reads SQIVND (reference sequence). The V end lost 1 base, the J end lost 0 bases, and 6 bases lay between the germline ends. The CDR3 is made up of 14 amino acids. Here the CDR3 reads CASSIGGVNTEAFF. In DNA, the CDR3 is TGTGCCAGTAGTATAGGAGGAGTGAACACTGAAGCTTTCTTT.

The chain uses TRBV7-2 and TRBJ2-3; maybe TRBD1 (5 bases). From germline, CDR1 is SGHTA and CDR2 FQGNSA. The CDR3 runs to 14 residues. The V and J ends lost 1 base and 7 bases respectively, with 12 bases between them. The CDR3 spells CASSLGKGWHTQYF. The CDR3 bases are TGTGCCAGCAGCTTAGGGAAGGGGTGGCATACGCAGTATTTT.

As DNA, the CDR3 is TGTGCCAGCAGTGACGGCGGGGCCTCAGATACGCAGTATTTT. Translating it yields CASSDGGASDTQYF. This sequence joins TRBV6-4 and TRBJ2-3, with a tentative D call TRBD2 (6 bases). Trimming removed 2 bases from V and 4 bases from J, with 10 bases in between. The CDR3 contains 14 residues. CDR1 and CDR2 from the germline V gene are MRHNA and SNTAGT.